The sequence of this T cell receptor (beta chain) was determined in a study of monozygotic twins with inflammatory bowel disease. With regard to this clonotype: Antigen unknown.

Study results and caveats: Healthy co-twins showed greater TCRbeta diversity (inverse Simpson) than IBD patients. A distinction between different T cell subtypes was not possible. Discordant twins had repertoire similarity that did not differ from that of concordant twins, possibly from limited power.

CDR1 and CDR2 (germline): LNHDA, SQIVND (reference sequence). The CDR3 sequence is 14 residues long. Making each TCR library took 3,500 to 4,500 ng of total RNA. No DNA is given; TCRdb re-called the 5' RACE reads and lists each CDR3 protein once. Reported are some 330,000 distinct CDR3 sequences; the ten largest clones contain 5.5% to 6.5%. This clonotype was sampled from a human donor with ulcerative colitis or Crohn's disease, or a healthy co-twin of an affected twin (not recorded which). The sequencing sample was made of blood. The V call is TRBV19, the J call TRBJ2-1; TCRdb lists TRBD1, though no DNA is available to test this call. CDR3 region: CASRQTTVYNEQFF.